This note documents a single TCR beta chain sequence. The target antigen is unknown. This sample stems from a study of CD8 T cells in Susac syndrome. Study results and limitations: Only a relatively small number of individuals were included in the TCR sequencing and HLA analysis.

CDR3 length equals 16 residues. V dropped 0 bases and J dropped 6 bases, with 15 bases sitting between them. Germline V lookup: CDR1 LGHNA, CDR2 YSLEER. RNA, at roughly 0.5 to 1 ug, was reverse transcribed with random hexamers. TCRdb ran MiXCR on the immunoSEQ multiplex PCR reads and lists one entry per CDR3 protein. This table has around 300,000 distinct CDR3 sequences, around 85% appearing once. The source is a human donor with multiple sclerosis. The rearrangement links TRBV4-3 to TRBJ2-1; D gene uncertain. Sequenced input: CD8+ T cells from PBMCs. CDR3 protein: CASSQDLGIGPNEQFF. The CDR3 DNA reads as TGCGCCAGCAGCCAAGATCTGGGGATAGGGCCCAATGAGCAGTTCTTC.